This T cell receptor (beta chain) was sequenced for a study of cytomegalovirus exposure and HLA in healthy donors. The CDR3 spans 16 residues. Points from the study as a whole: By HLA locus, TCR association rates varied in a later analysis, with DRB1 showing the most and HLA-C the fewest. Reportedly, HLA-A and HLA-B alleles of most subjects were accurately predicted from TCR beta. Among TCR beta chains, those listed as cytomegalovirus-associated numbered more than 150. Prior analysis indicated that the majority of TCR beta V segments exhibited productivity approximately 87% or approximately 30% of the time.

The PCR made use of 60 Vbeta and 13 Jbeta primers. Measured with immunoSEQ multiplex PCR; TCRdb has only the in-frame clones, and not every one. This repertoire shows 150,000 to 180,000 clones, 60% to 75% found once; its top ten account for 2.5% to 3%. To note about this clone: The antigen remains unidentified.

The TCR was taken from a man in his late teens or twenties in good health and CMV-seronegative. The gene calls are TRBV21-1 and TRBJ2-4; TRBD1 reflects the table's D call only, with no check against the DNA. TRBV21-1 is deemed a pseudogene. Sequencing was done on a sample of PBMCs. The CDR3 protein is CASSKTGDSGKNIQYF. CDR3 DNA: TGTGCCAGCAGCAAAACAGGGGATTCGGGCAAAAACATTCAGTACTTC.